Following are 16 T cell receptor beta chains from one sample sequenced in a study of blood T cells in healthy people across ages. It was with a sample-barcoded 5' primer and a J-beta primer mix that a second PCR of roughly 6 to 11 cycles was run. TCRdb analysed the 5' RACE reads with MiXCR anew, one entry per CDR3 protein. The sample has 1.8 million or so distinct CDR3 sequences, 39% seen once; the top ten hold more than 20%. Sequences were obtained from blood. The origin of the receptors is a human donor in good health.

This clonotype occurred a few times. In DNA, the CDR3 is TGTGCCAGCAGCTTAGAATTGCGTTGGGACTACGAGCAGTACTTC. As protein: CASSLELRWDYEQYF. The chain couples TRBV7-2 to TRBJ2-7, with D unresolved. Between the trimmed V and J ends, which lost 1 base and 3 bases, there was a span of 13 bases. This CDR3 contains 15 residues. Germline values: CDR1 SGHTA, CDR2 FQGNSA.

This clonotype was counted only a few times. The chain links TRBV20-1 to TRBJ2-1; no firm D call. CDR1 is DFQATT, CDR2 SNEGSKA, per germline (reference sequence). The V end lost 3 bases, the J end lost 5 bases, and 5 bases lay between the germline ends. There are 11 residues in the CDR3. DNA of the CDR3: TGCAGTGCTAGGAGGAACAATGAGCAGTTCTTC. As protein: CSARRNNEQFF.

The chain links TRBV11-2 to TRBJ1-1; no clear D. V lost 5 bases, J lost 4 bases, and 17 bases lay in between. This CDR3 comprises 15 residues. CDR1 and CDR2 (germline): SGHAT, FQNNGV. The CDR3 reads CASSERSGEGTEAFF. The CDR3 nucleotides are TGTGCCAGCAGCGAAAGATCCGGGGAGGGCACTGAAGCTTTCTTT. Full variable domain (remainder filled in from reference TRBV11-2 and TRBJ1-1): EAGVAQSPRYKIIEKRQSVAFWCNPISGHATLYWYQQILGQGPKLLIQFQNNGVVDDSQLPKDRFSAERLKGVDSTLKIQPAKLEDSAVYLCASSERSGEGTEAFFGQGTRLTVV.

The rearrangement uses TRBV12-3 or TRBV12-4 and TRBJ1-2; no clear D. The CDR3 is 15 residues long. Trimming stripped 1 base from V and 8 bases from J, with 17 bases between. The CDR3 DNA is TGTGCCAGCAGTTTAGTCCCCAGGAGGGAGCAAGGCTACACCTTC. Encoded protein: CASSLVPRREQGYTF.

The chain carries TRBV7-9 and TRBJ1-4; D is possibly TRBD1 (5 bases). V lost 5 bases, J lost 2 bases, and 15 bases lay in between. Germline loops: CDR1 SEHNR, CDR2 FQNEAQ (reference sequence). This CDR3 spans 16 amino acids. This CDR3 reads CASSPTFGATNEKLFF. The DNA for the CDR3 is TGTGCCAGCAGCCCCACTTTTGGGGCTACTAATGAAAAACTGTTTTTT. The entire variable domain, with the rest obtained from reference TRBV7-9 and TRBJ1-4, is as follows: DTGVSQNPRHKITKRGQNVTFRCDPISEHNRLYWYRQTLGQGPEFLTYFQNEAQLEKSRLLSDRFSAERPKGSFSTLEIQRTEQGDSAMYLCASSPTFGATNEKLFFGSGTQLSVL.

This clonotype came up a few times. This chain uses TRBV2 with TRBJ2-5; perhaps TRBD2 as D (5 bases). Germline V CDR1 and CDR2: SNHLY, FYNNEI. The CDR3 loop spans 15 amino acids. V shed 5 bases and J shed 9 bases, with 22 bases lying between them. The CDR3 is CASSPDGVGIGSQYF. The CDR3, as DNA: TGTGCCAGCAGTCCGGACGGGGTCGGTATCGGGTCCCAGTACTTC.

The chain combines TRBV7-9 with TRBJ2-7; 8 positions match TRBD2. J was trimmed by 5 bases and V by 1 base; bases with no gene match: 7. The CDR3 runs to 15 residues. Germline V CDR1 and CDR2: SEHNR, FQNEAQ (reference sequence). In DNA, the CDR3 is TGTGCCAGCAGCTTAGACCGGGGGGGACCCGACGAGCAGTACTTC. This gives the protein CASSLDRGGPDEQYF.

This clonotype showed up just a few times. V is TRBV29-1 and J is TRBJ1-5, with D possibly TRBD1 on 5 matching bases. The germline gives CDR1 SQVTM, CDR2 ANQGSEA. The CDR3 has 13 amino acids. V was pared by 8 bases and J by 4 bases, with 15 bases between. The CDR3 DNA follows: TGCAGCTCATCCCGGGGGGGAAATCAGCCCCAGCATTTT. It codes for CSSSRGGNQPQHF.

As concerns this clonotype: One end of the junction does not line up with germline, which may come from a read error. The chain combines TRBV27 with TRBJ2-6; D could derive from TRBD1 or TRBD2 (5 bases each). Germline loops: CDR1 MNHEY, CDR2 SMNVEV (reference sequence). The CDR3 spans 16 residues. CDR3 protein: CASSLSAGTGANALTF. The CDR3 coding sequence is TGTGCCAGCAGTTTATCAGCAGGGACCGGGGCCAACGCCCTGACTTTC.

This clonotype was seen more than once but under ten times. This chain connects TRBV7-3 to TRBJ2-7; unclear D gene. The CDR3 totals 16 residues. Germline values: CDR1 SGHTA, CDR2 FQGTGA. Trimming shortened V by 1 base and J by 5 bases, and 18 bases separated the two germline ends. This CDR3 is CASSLIPGTVLNEQYF. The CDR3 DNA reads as TGTGCCAGCAGCTTAATCCCAGGAACGGTTCTTAACGAGCAGTACTTC.

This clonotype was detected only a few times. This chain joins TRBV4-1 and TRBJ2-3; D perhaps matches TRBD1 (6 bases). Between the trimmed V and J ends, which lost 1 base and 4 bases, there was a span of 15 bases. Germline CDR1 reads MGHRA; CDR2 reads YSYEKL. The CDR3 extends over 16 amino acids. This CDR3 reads CASSQVGEQGPDTQYF. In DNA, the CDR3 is TGCGCCAGCAGCCAAGTGGGGGAACAGGGACCAGATACGCAGTATTTT.

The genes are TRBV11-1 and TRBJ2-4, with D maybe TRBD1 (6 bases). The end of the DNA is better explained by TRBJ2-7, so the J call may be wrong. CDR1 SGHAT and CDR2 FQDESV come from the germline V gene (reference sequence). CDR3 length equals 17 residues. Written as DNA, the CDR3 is TGTGCCAGCAGCCCTAACAGGTCCAGGGGTCATGGTTCCGAGCAGTACTTC. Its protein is CASSPNRSRGHGSEQYF.

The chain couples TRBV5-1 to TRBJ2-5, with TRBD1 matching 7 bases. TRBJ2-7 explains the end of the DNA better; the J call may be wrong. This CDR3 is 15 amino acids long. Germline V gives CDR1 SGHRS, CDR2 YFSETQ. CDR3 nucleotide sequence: TGCGCCAGCAGCTTGGTCGGGACAGCTTACTACGAGCAGTACTTC. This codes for CASSLVGTAYYEQYF.

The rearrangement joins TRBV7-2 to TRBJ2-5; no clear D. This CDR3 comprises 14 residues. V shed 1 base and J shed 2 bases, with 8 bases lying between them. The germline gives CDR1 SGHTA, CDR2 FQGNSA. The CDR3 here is CASSLVVLQETQYF. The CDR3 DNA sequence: TGTGCCAGCAGCTTAGTTGTTTTGCAAGAGACCCAGTACTTC. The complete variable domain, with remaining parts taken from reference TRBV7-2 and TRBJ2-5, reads GAGVSQSPSNKVTEKGKDVELRCDPISGHTALYWYRQSLGQGLEFLIYFQGNSAPDKSGLPSDRFSAERTGGSVSTLTIQRTQQEDSAVYLCASSLVVLQETQYFGPGTRLLVL.

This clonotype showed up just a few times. CDR3 sequence reads: CASSYSADQPQHF. The CDR3 region has the DNA TGTGCCAGCAGTTACTCCGCCGATCAGCCCCAGCATTTT. The V call is TRBV6-5, the J call TRBJ1-5; no firm D call. The CDR3 length is 13 residues. V shed 0 bases and J shed 5 bases, with 5 bases lying between them. Germline CDR1 MNHEY, CDR2 SVGAGI.

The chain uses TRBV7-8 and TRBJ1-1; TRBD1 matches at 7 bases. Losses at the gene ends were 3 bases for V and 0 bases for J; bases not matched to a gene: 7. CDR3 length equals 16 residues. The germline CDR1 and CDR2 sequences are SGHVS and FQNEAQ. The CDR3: CASSFGSTGLNTEAFF. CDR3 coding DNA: TGTGCCAGCAGCTTCGGGTCGACAGGGCTGAACACTGAAGCTTTCTTT.